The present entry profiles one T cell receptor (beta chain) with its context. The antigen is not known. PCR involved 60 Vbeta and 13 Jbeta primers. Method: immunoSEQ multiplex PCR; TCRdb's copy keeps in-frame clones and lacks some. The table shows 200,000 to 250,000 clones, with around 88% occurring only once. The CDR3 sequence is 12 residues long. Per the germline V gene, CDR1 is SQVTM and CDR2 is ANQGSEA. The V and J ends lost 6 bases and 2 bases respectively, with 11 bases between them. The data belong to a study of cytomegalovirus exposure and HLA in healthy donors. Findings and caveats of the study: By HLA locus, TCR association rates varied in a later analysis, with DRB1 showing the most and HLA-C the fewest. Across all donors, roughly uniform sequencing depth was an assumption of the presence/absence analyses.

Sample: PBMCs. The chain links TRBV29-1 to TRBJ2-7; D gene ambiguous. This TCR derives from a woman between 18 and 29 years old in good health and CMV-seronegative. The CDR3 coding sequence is TGCAGCGTCTCTATTGTAGCCTACGAGCAGTACTTC. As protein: CSVSIVAYEQYF.